The 26 T cell receptor beta chains reported below all come from one sample, sequenced in a study of monozygotic twins with inflammatory bowel disease. Reanalyzing the 5' RACE reads, TCRdb keeps one entry per CDR3 protein, without DNA. This repertoire comprises some 100,000 distinct CDR3 sequences; its ten largest clones make up 9.5% to 15%. What was sequenced was blood. These receptors were collected from a human donor with ulcerative colitis or Crohn's disease, or a healthy co-twin of an affected twin (not recorded which).

The chain joins TRBV4-2 to TRBJ1-6; lacking DNA, the TRBD1 call made by TCRdb goes unchecked. Germline values: CDR1 LGHNA, CDR2 YNFKEQ. The CDR3 runs 17 residues. This CDR3 is CASSQGGGGSYNSPLHF.

The chain recombines TRBV29-1 with TRBJ2-1; as DNA is missing, the TRBD2 call by TCRdb cannot be tested. The CDR3 contains 15 residues. The germline V gene has CDR1 SQVTM and CDR2 ANQGSEA. The CDR3 region is CSVGLAGKRNNEQFF.

This rearrangement joins TRBV11-2 to TRBJ2-5; lacking DNA, the TRBD1 call made by TCRdb goes unchecked. From germline, CDR1 is SGHAT and CDR2 FQNNGV. This CDR3 spans 15 amino acids. The CDR3 sequence is CASSLVGGVRETQYF.

The chain employs TRBV12-3 or TRBV12-4 and TRBJ2-2; the TCRdb D gene call, TRBD1, has no DNA to confirm it. CDR3 length: 16 amino acids. CDR3 protein: CASTLLLGGDTGELFF.

The V gene is TRBV7-2, the J gene TRBJ1-6. Germline V CDR1 and CDR2: SGHTA, FQGNSA. The CDR3 is made up of 13 amino acids. CDR3: CASSFGRHSPLHF.

The chain recombines TRBV20-1 with TRBJ2-1; TCRdb reports TRBD2, a call that lacks DNA to check it against. Germline-derived CDR1 and CDR2 are DFQATT and SNEGSKA (reference sequence). The CDR3 is 14 amino acids. CDR3 residues: CSARGLAGVGEQFF.

V usage is TRBV7-3 and J usage is TRBJ2-5; the TCRdb D gene call, TRBD2, has no DNA to confirm it. The CDR3 contains 15 residues. Per the germline V gene, CDR1 is SGHTA and CDR2 is FQGTGA. The CDR3 sequence: CASSPSGRTGETQYF.

The CDR3 here is CASSLTGGGGYTF. The rearrangement uses TRBV28 and TRBJ1-2. CDR1 MDHEN and CDR2 SYDVKM come from the germline V gene. The CDR3 length is 13 residues.

The J gene is TRBJ1-6, the V gene TRBV7-2; TCRdb reports TRBD1, a call that lacks DNA to check it against. This CDR3 region has 15 residues. CDR1 and CDR2 (germline): SGHTA, FQGNSA. The CDR3 loop reads CASRGTGVDNSPLHF.

V and J are TRBV20-1 and TRBJ1-1. The CDR3 has 13 residues. Germline lookup yields CDR1 DFQATT and CDR2 SNEGSKA (reference sequence). This chain's CDR3 is CSARGGSKNEAFF.

The chain is built from TRBV5-4 and TRBJ2-3; TCRdb returns TRBD2, unconfirmable since there is no DNA. Germline V lookup: CDR1 SGHNT, CDR2 YYREEE (reference sequence). CDR3 length: 14 residues. CDR3 sequence reads: CASSTASGTDTQYF.

The gene calls are TRBV5-4 and TRBJ1-1. This CDR3 has 14 residues. Germline CDR1 SGHNT, CDR2 YYREEE (reference sequence). The CDR3 reads CASSPPVWDTEAFF.

The gene calls are TRBV28 and TRBJ1-1. This CDR3 is 12 amino acids long. CDR1 MDHEN and CDR2 SYDVKM come from the germline V gene. CDR3: CASSLLAVEAFF.

The chain couples TRBV6-2 or TRBV6-3 to TRBJ2-4; TCRdb gives TRBD2 as the D gene, but with no DNA this cannot be confirmed. Germline assignment: CDR1 MNHEY and CDR2 SVGEGT. The CDR3 runs to 18 residues. The CDR3 loop reads CASSHGLAGEIAKNIQYF.

The chain joins TRBV28 to TRBJ2-5. In germline, CDR1 is MDHEN, CDR2 SYDVKM. The CDR3 loop spans 15 amino acids. CDR3 residues: CASSSRLAAFGTQYF.

The chain is built from TRBV12-3 or TRBV12-4 and TRBJ2-1; TCRdb's D gene call, TRBD1, goes unchecked for lack of DNA. This CDR3 region has 15 residues. CDR3 protein: CASSPPGQGLYEQFF.

The rearrangement joins TRBV12-3 or TRBV12-4 to TRBJ2-5; TCRdb indicates TRBD2, and absent DNA this call remains unverified. This CDR3 comprises 19 residues. CDR3 residues: CASSDSGTSGRAWRETQYF.

V gene TRBV5-6 combines with J gene TRBJ2-7; TCRdb gives TRBD1 as the D gene, but with no DNA this cannot be confirmed. The CDR3 is 15 amino acids. CDR1 is SGHDT and CDR2 is YYEEEE in the germline V gene. CDR3 protein: CASSPGTGGRGQQYF.

This sequence joins TRBV18 and TRBJ1-2. The CDR3 is 15 amino acids. Per germline, CDR1 KGHSH and CDR2 LQKENI. The CDR3 spells CASSLSGGVNYGYTF.

CDR3 loop: CASSLAYIGKNEQFF. The chain joins TRBV5-6 to TRBJ2-1. Germline V CDR1 and CDR2: SGHDT, YYEEEE. The CDR3 contains 15 residues. Using reference TRBV5-6 and TRBJ2-1 for the parts outside the CDR3, the full variable domain is DAGVTQSPTHLIKTRGQQVTLRCSPKSGHDTVSWYQQALGQGPQFIFQYYEEEERQRGNFPDRFSGHQFPNYSSELNVNALLLGDSALYLCASSLAYIGKNEQFFGPGTRLTVL.

This chain links TRBV12-3 or TRBV12-4 with TRBJ1-5; TCRdb picks TRBD1, but there is no DNA to check that call. CDR3 length: 15 residues. CDR3 sequence reads: CASSLRDSNNQPQHF.

The V call is TRBV2, the J call TRBJ1-2. Germline V gives CDR1 SNHLY, CDR2 FYNNEI. This CDR3 has 13 residues. The CDR3 loop is CASSEIRDYGYTF.

The gene calls are TRBV5-1 and TRBJ2-1; the D gene TCRdb calls, TRBD2, cannot be checked with no DNA. From germline, CDR1 is SGHRS and CDR2 YFSETQ. The CDR3 runs to 16 residues. CDR3 sequence reads: CASSLGASQAYNEQFF.

The chain links TRBV19 to TRBJ1-2; TCRdb's assignment of TRBD1 cannot be checked, as there is no DNA. Looked up from germline, CDR1 is LNHDA and CDR2 is SQIVND (reference sequence). The CDR3 is 17 residues long. CDR3 region: CASSDVGGARWNYGYTF.

This sequence joins TRBV28 and TRBJ1-1. Germline lookup yields CDR1 MDHEN and CDR2 SYDVKM. The CDR3 loop spans 17 amino acids. The CDR3 is CASSLWARNSANTEAFF.

The chain has TRBV12-3 or TRBV12-4 and TRBJ2-3; the D call from TCRdb, TRBD1, cannot be confirmed without DNA. CDR3 length equals 13 residues. Here the CDR3 reads CVSRKGITDTQYF.